A selection of T cell receptor beta chains follows, all from one sample in a study of control samples from healthy donors and cancer patients. Method: immunoSEQ multiplex PCR; TCRdb's copy keeps in-frame clones and lacks some. The sample consists of around 170,000 clones, 85% to 90% of them appearing once. The specimen sequenced was blood. The receptors were gathered from a woman aged 30 to 39 in good health. The CDR3 runs from the conserved cysteine through the conserved F or W. D genes are given only for firm matches. Only some rows state a clone size, as once, few, many or a class for expanded clones.

v_gene	j_gene	abundance	d_gene	CDR3aa	CDR3nt
TRBV12-3/TRBV12-4	TRBJ1-1	once	NA	CASSLVGTTEAFF	TGTGCCAGCAGTTTGGTGGGGACTACTGAAGCTTTCTTT
TRBV29-1	TRBJ1-2	NA	TRBD1	CSVRDRAANYGYTF	TGCAGCGTTAGAGACAGGGCAGCTAACTATGGCTACACCTTC
TRBV10-3	TRBJ2-5	NA	NA	CAISEPGRGQETQYF	TGTGCCATCAGTGAGCCGGGACGGGGGCAAGAGACCCAGTACTTC
TRBV24-1	TRBJ2-2	NA	TRBD2	CATSDRTSTGELFF	TGTGCCACCAGTGACCGGACTAGCACCGGGGAGCTGTTTTTT
TRBV27	TRBJ2-2	few	TRBD1	CASSSQGARRLFF	TGTGCCAGCAGTTCACAGGGGGCGAGAAGGCTGTTTTTT
TRBV11-3	TRBJ2-7	NA	TRBD1	CASSTNRGAYEQYF	TGTGCCAGCAGCACGAACAGGGGCGCATACGAGCAGTACTTC
TRBV18	TRBJ2-5	NA	NA	CASSPTMGETQYF	TGTGCCAGCTCCCCCACAATGGGGGAGACCCAGTACTTC
TRBV7-8	TRBJ2-2	NA	NA	CASSLYPGELFF	TGTGCCAGCAGCCTTTATCCCGGGGAGCTGTTTTTT
TRBV5-1	TRBJ1-2	once	NA	CASSPGSTPAYGYTF	TGCGCCAGCAGCCCGGGTTCGACTCCGGCCTATGGCTACACCTTC
TRBV28	TRBJ1-1	NA	NA	CASSATTVSGSTEAFF	TGTGCCAGCAGTGCCACGACAGTATCTGGTAGCACTGAAGCTTTCTTT
TRBV7-9	TRBJ2-3	NA	TRBD1	CASSFRTGSTDTQYF	TGTGCCAGCAGCTTCAGGACAGGTAGCACAGATACGCAGTATTTT
TRBV27	TRBJ1-1	NA	NA	CATASLGEGRTNTEAFF	TGTGCCACCGCTTCCTTGGGTGAAGGACGGACGAACACTGAAGCTTTCTTT
TRBV6-1	TRBJ1-2	NA	TRBD1	CASSELGQGNGYTF	TGTGCCAGCAGTGAACTAGGACAGGGGAATGGCTACACCTTC
TRBV5-1	TRBJ2-7	NA	TRBD2	CASRTGLARTYEQYF	TGCGCCAGCAGGACAGGACTAGCGCGCACCTACGAGCAGTACTTC
TRBV5-8	TRBJ2-1	NA	NA	CASSPEGGREQFF	TGTGCCAGCAGCCCGGAAGGGGGGCGGGAGCAGTTCTTC
TRBV9	TRBJ1-2	NA	NA	CASSVGSGQLYGYTF	TGTGCCAGCAGCGTAGGCTCTGGTCAGCTCTATGGCTACACCTTC